This T cell receptor (beta chain) is from a study of T-cell memory formation after mild COVID-19. Points from the study as a whole: A subset of responding clones appeared in pre-infection memory, suggesting cross-reactive memory joined.

5'RACE with constant-segment primers yielded barcoded, UMI-tagged TCR alpha and TCR beta cDNA libraries. TCRdb itself ran the 5' RACE reads through MiXCR, one entry per CDR3 protein. The table has around 200,000 distinct CDR3 sequences, 10% seen once. Germline CDR1 is DFQATT and CDR2 is SNEGSKA (reference sequence). The ends lost 5 bases at V and 5 bases at J; junction bases unmatched: 7. This CDR3 is 14 amino acids long. In regard to this clonotype: What it recognizes is unknown.

Material: PBMCs or a T cell subset sorted from them (not recorded which). The chain carries TRBV20-1 and TRBJ2-5; TRBD2 matches at 11 bases. The receptor was isolated from a man aged 18 to 29 who had mild COVID-19 (a few samples of this study predate the infection). Cell type and time point are not known. The CDR3 nucleotides read TGCAGTGCTTGGAGACTAGCGGGGTATGAGACCCAGTACTTC. Its protein product is CSAWRLAGYETQYF.